The 21 T cell receptor beta chains below all came from one sample that was sequenced in a study of CD8+CD57+ T cells in acquired aplastic anemia. Patients picked for sequencing had shown CD8+CD57+ cell expansion detected by flow cytometry. Profiling of TCR beta VDJ combinations and CDR3 sequences used genomic DNA as template. TCRdb ran MiXCR on the reads and lists one entry per CDR3 protein. This table holds roughly 170,000 distinct CDR3 sequences, approximately 48% found once. The material sequenced was sorted CD4+, CD8+, or CD8+CD57+ T cells (not recorded which) from PBMCs. These receptors came from a human donor with aplastic anemia.

The genes are TRBV24-1 and TRBJ2-1; 10 bases match TRBD1. Per the germline V gene, CDR1 is KGHDR and CDR2 is SFDVKD. The ends lost 4 bases at V and 3 bases at J; junction bases unmatched: 8. CDR3 length: 17 residues. In DNA form, the CDR3 reads TGTGCCACCAGTGACCCGAGGGACAGGGGAGGCTACAATGAGCAGTTCTTC. Its translation: CATSDPRDRGGYNEQFF.

Ten or more counts support this clonotype. V and J are TRBV7-6 and TRBJ2-3; 7 bases fit TRBD2. V lost 2 bases and J lost 5; bases outside the gene matches: 10. The germline V gene encodes CDR1 SGHVS and CDR2 FNYEAQ. This CDR3 contains 16 residues. The CDR3 DNA reads as TGTGCCAGCAGCTTAATAGGGACGGGGGGTCAAGATACGCAGTATTTT. Translating gives CASSLIGTGGQDTQYF.

This clonotype was detected many times. This chain connects TRBV4-1 to TRBJ2-6; no definite D call. CDR3 length: 16 residues. Germline lookup yields CDR1 MGHRA and CDR2 YSYEKL. Between the trimmed V and J ends, which lost 0 bases and 0 bases, there was a span of 6 bases. The CDR3 sequence is CASSQDQSSGANVLTF. The CDR3 DNA sequence: TGCGCCAGCAGCCAAGATCAATCCTCTGGGGCCAACGTCCTGACTTTC.

This clonotype was seen only once. V is TRBV11-2 and J is TRBJ2-7; perhaps TRBD1 as D (5 bases). Deletions cut 5 bases from V and 6 bases from J, with 23 bases between. Germline V gene sequence: CDR1 SGHAT, CDR2 FQNNGV. This CDR3 spans 16 amino acids. This CDR3 reads CASSPQAAGFILEQYF. DNA for the CDR3: TGTGCCAGCAGCCCCCAGGCGGCAGGGTTTATCCTCGAGCAGTACTTC.

The genes are TRBV29-1 and TRBJ2-2; 8 nucleotides agree with TRBD1. The CDR3 length is 16 residues. Germline V gene data show CDR1 as SQVTM and CDR2 as ANQGSEA. The V gene end was trimmed by 7 bases and the J gene end by 0 bases; junction bases not matched to a gene: 10. The DNA of the CDR3 is TGCAGCGCCGGACAGGGCGCCGGATCGAACACCGGGGAGCTGTTTTTT. Translation gives CSAGQGAGSNTGELFF.

In the case of this clonotype: A read error may be the cause here, since a much bigger clone is one base away. The chain links TRBV2 to TRBJ1-2; TRBD1 matches at 7 bases. J gave up 6 bases and V 2 bases, and 0 bases lay outside the gene matches. The CDR3 has 12 amino acids. The V gene's germline CDR1 is SNHLY and CDR2 FYNNEI. CDR3 DNA: TGTGCCAGCAGTGAACAGGGGGATGGCTACACCTTC. It translates to CASSEQGDGYTF.

Ten or more counts support this clonotype. The chain uses TRBV4-2 and TRBJ1-4; no reliable D call. Germline CDR1 reads LGHNA; CDR2 reads YNFKEQ. V lost 3 bases, J lost 0 bases, and 8 bases lay in between. The CDR3 length is 15 residues. CDR3 in amino acids: CASSQDVSTNEKLFF. CDR3 bases: TGTGCCAGCAGCCAGGACGTCTCAACTAATGAAAAACTGTTTTTT.

This clonotype was counted many times. The CDR3 sequence is CASSQDVGRTPDTQYF. CDR3 bases: TGTGCCAGCAGCCAAGATGTCGGCAGGACGCCAGATACGCAGTATTTT. This chain uses TRBV14 with TRBJ2-3; D uncertain. Per the germline V gene, CDR1 is SGHDN and CDR2 is FVKESK. This CDR3 has 16 amino acids. V gave up 0 bases and J gave up 4 bases, with 14 bases separating them. Supplemented by reference TRBV14 and TRBJ2-3, the full variable domain reads EAGVTQFPSHSVIEKGQTVTLRCDPISGHDNLYWYRRVMGKEIKFLLHFVKESKQDESGMPNNRFLAERTGGTYSTLKVQPAELEDSGVYFCASSQDVGRTPDTQYFGPGTRLTVL.

The J gene is TRBJ1-2, the V gene TRBV19; 8 nucleotides align to TRBD1. The CDR3 runs 14 residues. Germline values: CDR1 LNHDA, CDR2 SQIVND (reference sequence). The J segment lost 7 bases and the V segment lost 1 base, leaving 5 bases of the junction unmatched. The CDR3 reads CASSIGRGPGGYTF. As DNA, the CDR3 is TGTGCCAGTAGTATAGGCAGGGGGCCGGGTGGCTACACCTTC.

This clonotype showed up many times. The rearrangement links TRBV7-2 to TRBJ2-2; D is uncertain. The germline V gene has CDR1 SGHTA and CDR2 FQGNSA. With 5 bases removed from V and 2 bases from J, the gap between germline ends came to 15 bases. The CDR3 consists of 16 residues. The CDR3 loop reads CASSPKVQTNTGELFF. CDR3 DNA: TGTGCCAGCAGCCCAAAGGTACAGACTAACACCGGGGAGCTGTTTTTT.

Note on this clonotype: Given a much more abundant clone one base away, this may be a read error. This chain links TRBV4-1 with TRBJ2-1; possibly TRBD1 or TRBD2 for D (5 bases each). The germline CDR1 and CDR2 sequences are MGHRA and YSYEKL. This CDR3 has 16 residues. The CDR3 protein is CASSTTPGTAYNKQFF. The CDR3 bases are TGCGCCAGCAGCACCACTCCCGGGACCGCTTACAATAAGCAGTTCTTC.

This clonotype was seen ten or more times. The chain recombines TRBV20-1 with TRBJ1-6, with D uncertain. CDR3 length: 16 residues. Per germline, CDR1 DFQATT and CDR2 SNEGSKA (reference sequence). Trimming shortened V by 6 bases and J by 4 bases, and 19 bases separated the two germline ends. Written as DNA, the CDR3 is TGCAGTGCCCATGAGGGTGGGCGCTCTTATAATTCACCCCTCCACTTT. Residues: CSAHEGGRSYNSPLHF.

This clonotype was seen at least ten times. The genes are TRBV5-4 and TRBJ1-2; TRBD1 matches 7 bases. Germline V gives CDR1 SGHNT, CDR2 YYREEE (reference sequence). The length of the CDR3 is 13 residues. V lost 6 bases to trimming and J lost 6 bases; unmatched junction nucleotides: 8. The CDR3 DNA reads TGTGCCAGCAATTTACAGGGGATAGATGGCTACACCTTC. Amino acid sequence: CASNLQGIDGYTF. Using reference TRBV5-4 and TRBJ1-2 for the parts outside the CDR3, the full variable domain is ETGVTQSPTHLIKTRGQQVTLRCSSQSGHNTVSWYQQALGQGPQFIFQYYREEENGRGNFPPRFSGLQFPNYSSELNVNALELDDSALYLCASNLQGIDGYTFGSGTRLTVV.

There are a few counts of this clonotype. The V and J genes are TRBV6-1 and TRBJ2-2; TRBD2 matches at 15 bases. The CDR3 spans 17 residues. Germline values: CDR1 MNHNS, CDR2 SASEGT. V was clipped by 7 bases and J by 2 bases; unmatched bases: 5. The CDR3 region is CASTPGLAGGNTGELFF. The DNA for the CDR3 is TGTGCCAGCACCCCGGGACTAGCGGGGGGAAACACCGGGGAGCTGTTTTTT.

This clonotype has at least ten counts. CDR3 coding DNA: TGCAGTGCTAGAGATCCAAGGGCAGGGACGGGCGAGCAGTACTTC. This gives the protein CSARDPRAGTGEQYF. The chain joins TRBV20-1 to TRBJ2-7; the D gene could be TRBD1 or TRBD2 (5 bases each). The V and J ends lost 0 bases and 6 bases respectively, with 18 bases between them. The CDR3 is made up of 15 amino acids. Per the germline V gene, CDR1 is DFQATT and CDR2 is SNEGSKA (reference sequence).

The chain has TRBV20-1 and TRBJ1-6; 8 bases are a match to TRBD1. The CDR3 loop spans 13 amino acids. Germline trimming cut 6 bases from V and 4 bases from J; bases unmatched to any gene: 2. The germline V gene has CDR1 DFQATT and CDR2 SNEGSKA (reference sequence). The CDR3 sequence is CSARDRYNSPLHF. As DNA, the CDR3 is TGCAGTGCCAGGGACAGGTATAATTCACCCCTCCACTTT.

The chain has TRBV6-1 and TRBJ2-3; TRBD2 aligns across 12 bases. The germline V gene has CDR1 MNHNS and CDR2 SASEGT. After removal of 6 bases from V and 5 bases from J, the junction contained 6 bases not matched to a gene. The CDR3 has 15 amino acids. CDR3 sequence: CASSRTSGTGDTQYF. The DNA for the CDR3 is TGTGCCAGCAGCCGGACTAGCGGGACCGGAGATACGCAGTATTTT.

The chain employs TRBV15 and TRBJ2-5; D is unclear. The CDR3 totals 15 residues. The V end lost 3 bases, the J end lost 2 bases, and 13 bases lay between the germline ends. Germline CDR1 LNHNV, CDR2 YYDKDF (reference sequence). The CDR3 coding sequence is TGTGCCACCAGCAGGGTAAAGGGCAGACAAGAGACCCAGTACTTC. This translates into CATSRVKGRQETQYF.

This chain joins TRBV10-3 and TRBJ1-1; TRBD1 agrees at 7 bases. V was pared by 2 bases and J by 5 bases, with 2 bases of the junction left unmatched. Germline CDR1 is ENHRY and CDR2 is SYGVKD. This CDR3 is built from 13 residues. CDR3 sequence reads: CAISEAGGTEAFF. CDR3 DNA: TGTGCCATCAGTGAGGCAGGGGGAACTGAAGCTTTCTTT.

As for this clonotype: A read error is possible here, since a much larger clone lies one base away. The chain couples TRBV12-3 or TRBV12-4 to TRBJ1-2; 9 nucleotides match TRBD1. This CDR3 spans 14 amino acids. The trim removed 4 bases at V and 8 bases at J, leaving 8 bases unmatched. As DNA, the CDR3 is TGTGCCAGCAGTTCTTGGGACAGGGAAGAAGGCTACACCTTC. Amino acids: CASSSWDREEGYTF.

The rearrangement uses TRBV6-1 and TRBJ1-2; D might be TRBD1 (5 bases). Germline values: CDR1 MNHNS, CDR2 SASEGT. The CDR3 covers 16 residues. Trimming removed 0 bases from V and 4 bases from J, with 15 bases in between. CDR3 amino acids: CASSEALQGWAYGYTF. DNA for the CDR3: TGTGCCAGCAGTGAAGCCCTGCAGGGATGGGCCTATGGCTACACCTTC.